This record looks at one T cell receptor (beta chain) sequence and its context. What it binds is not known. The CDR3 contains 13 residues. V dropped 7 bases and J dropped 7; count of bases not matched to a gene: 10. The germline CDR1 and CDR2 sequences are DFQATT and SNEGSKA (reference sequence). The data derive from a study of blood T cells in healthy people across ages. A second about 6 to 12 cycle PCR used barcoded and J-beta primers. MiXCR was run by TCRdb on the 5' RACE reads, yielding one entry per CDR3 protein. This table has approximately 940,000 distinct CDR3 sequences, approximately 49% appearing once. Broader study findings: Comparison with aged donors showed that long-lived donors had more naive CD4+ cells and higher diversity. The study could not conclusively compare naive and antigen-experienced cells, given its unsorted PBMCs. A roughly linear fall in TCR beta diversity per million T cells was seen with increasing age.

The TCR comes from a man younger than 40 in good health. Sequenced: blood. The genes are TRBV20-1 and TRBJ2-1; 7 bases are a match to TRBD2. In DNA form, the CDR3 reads TGCAGTGGGACTAGAGATAGGGTGAATGAGCAGTTCTTC. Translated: CSGTRDRVNEQFF.